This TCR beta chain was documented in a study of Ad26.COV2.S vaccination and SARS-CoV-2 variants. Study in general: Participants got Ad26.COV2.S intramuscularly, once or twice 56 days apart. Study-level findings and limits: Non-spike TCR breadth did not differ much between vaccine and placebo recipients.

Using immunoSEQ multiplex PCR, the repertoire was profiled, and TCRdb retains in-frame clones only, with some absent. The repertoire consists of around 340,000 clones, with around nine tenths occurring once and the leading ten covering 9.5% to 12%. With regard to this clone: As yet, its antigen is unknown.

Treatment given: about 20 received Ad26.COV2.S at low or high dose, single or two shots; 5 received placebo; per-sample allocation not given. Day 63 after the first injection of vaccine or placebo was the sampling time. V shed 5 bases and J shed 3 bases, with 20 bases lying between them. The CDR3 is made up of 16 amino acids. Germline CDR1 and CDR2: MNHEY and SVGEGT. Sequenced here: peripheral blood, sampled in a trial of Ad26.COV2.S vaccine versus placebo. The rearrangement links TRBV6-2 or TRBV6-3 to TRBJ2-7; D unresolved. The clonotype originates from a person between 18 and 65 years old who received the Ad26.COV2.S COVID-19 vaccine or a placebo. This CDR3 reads CASSHADWEVHYEQYF. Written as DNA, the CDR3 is TGTGCCAGCAGTCACGCAGACTGGGAAGTACACTACGAGCAGTACTTC.